The 10 T cell receptor beta chains below come from one sample, sequenced in a study of T-cell memory formation after mild COVID-19. Each CDR3 protein is one row after TCRdb ran MiXCR on the 5' RACE reads. The repertoire has 400,000 or so distinct CDR3 sequences, over 15% of them found once; the top ten carry roughly 8%. The sequenced sample was PBMCs or a T cell subset sorted from them (not recorded which). Receptors originate from an adult woman who had mild COVID-19 (a few samples of this study predate the infection). Cell type and time point are not known.

Ten or more counts support this clonotype. The chain combines TRBV5-1 with TRBJ2-1; 11 nucleotides agree with TRBD1. CDR1 and CDR2 (germline): SGHRS, YFSETQ. CDR3 length: 15 residues. V gave up 0 bases and J gave up 7 bases; unmatched junction bases: 3. This chain's CDR3 is CASSLAGTGGNEQFF. The DNA for the CDR3 is TGCGCCAGCAGCTTGGCCGGGACAGGGGGTAATGAGCAGTTCTTC.

The chain combines TRBV27 with TRBJ1-2; 9 nucleotides agree with TRBD1. Germline V gene data show CDR1 as MNHEY and CDR2 as SMNVEV (reference sequence). The ends lost 8 bases at V and 7 bases at J; junction bases unmatched: 8. The length of the CDR3 is 13 residues. As DNA, the CDR3 is TGTGCCAGCGGTTCACAGGGGGCGCTTGGCTACACCTTC. It is translated as CASGSQGALGYTF.

The chain is built from TRBV19 and TRBJ2-1; possible D gene TRBD1, 6 bases. Germline V gene sequence: CDR1 LNHDA, CDR2 SQIVND (reference sequence). The ends were cut back, 5 bases at V and 8 bases at J, with 16 bases in the middle. The CDR3 runs to 14 residues. The CDR3 loop reads CASSHLTGPDEQFF. In nucleotides, the CDR3 is TGTGCCAGTAGTCATCTGACAGGACCAGATGAGCAGTTCTTC.

There are many counts of this clonotype. V and J are TRBV7-6 and TRBJ2-3; 7 bases line up with TRBD1. Unmatched junction bases numbered 7, after V lost 2 bases and J lost 2 bases. Germline V gene lookup returns CDR1 SGHVS and CDR2 FNYEAQ. The CDR3 has 16 residues. The CDR3 DNA is TGTGCCAGCAGCTTATATAGCGACAGGGTCACAGATACGCAGTATTTT. This translates into CASSLYSDRVTDTQYF.

V and J are TRBV12-3 or TRBV12-4 and TRBJ2-3; possibly TRBD1 for D (6 bases). Trimming shortened V by 8 bases and J by 2 bases, and 11 bases separated the two germline ends. The CDR3 contains 13 residues. This CDR3 reads CASLEGVTDTQYF. CDR3 in DNA: TGTGCCAGCCTCGAGGGGGTCACAGATACGCAGTATTTT.

The CDR3: CASSLGAGPTDTQYF. CDR3 DNA sequence: TGTGCCAGCAGCTTGGGAGCGGGACCCACAGATACGCAGTATTTT. The chain employs TRBV7-2 and TRBJ2-3; TRBD2 aligns across 7 bases. CDR3 size: 15 residues. Per the germline V gene, CDR1 is SGHTA and CDR2 is FQGNSA. Trimming removed 3 bases from V and 2 bases from J; junction bases left unmatched: 5.

There are a few counts of this clonotype. The chain carries TRBV7-9 and TRBJ1-1; a weak D match, TRBD1 (5 bases). CDR3 length: 14 amino acids. The V gene's germline CDR1 is SEHNR and CDR2 FQNEAQ (reference sequence). V was pared by 6 bases and J by 1 base, with 12 bases between. Written as DNA, the CDR3 is TGTGCCAGCAGGGGACCCGTTACGAACACTGAAGCTTTCTTT. Translating gives CASRGPVTNTEAFF. Drawing the rest from reference TRBV7-9 and TRBJ1-1, the complete variable domain is DTGVSQNPRHKITKRGQNVTFRCDPISEHNRLYWYRQTLGQGPEFLTYFQNEAQLEKSRLLSDRFSAERPKGSFSTLEIQRTEQGDSAMYLCASRGPVTNTEAFFGQGTRLTVV.

This clonotype was detected a few times. The chain combines TRBV6-5 with TRBJ1-1; D is unclear. Deletions cut 4 bases from V and 8 bases from J, with 8 bases between. This CDR3 comprises 11 residues. From germline, CDR1 is MNHEY and CDR2 SVGAGI. CDR3 sequence reads: CASSSPQEAFF. The CDR3 DNA sequence: TGTGCCAGCAGTTCTCCTCAGGAAGCTTTCTTT.

The table lists this clonotype with a few counts. The chain uses TRBV2 and TRBJ2-7, with D perhaps matching TRBD2 (5 bases). Germline CDR1 is SNHLY and CDR2 is FYNNEI. The CDR3 runs to 15 residues. V was pared by 7 bases and J by 0 bases, with 16 bases between. The CDR3 protein is CASILEEGVSYEQYF. CDR3 sequence (DNA): TGTGCCAGCATCCTTGAAGAGGGAGTCTCCTACGAGCAGTACTTC.

This clonotype was found a few times. V is TRBV12-3 or TRBV12-4 and J is TRBJ2-5; 7 bases match TRBD1. V shed 3 bases, J shed 5 bases, and the junction held 6 bases outside the gene matches. CDR3 size: 14 residues. CDR3 bases: TGTGCCAGCAGTTTTTCACAGGGGTATGAGACCCAGTACTTC. This codes for CASSFSQGYETQYF.